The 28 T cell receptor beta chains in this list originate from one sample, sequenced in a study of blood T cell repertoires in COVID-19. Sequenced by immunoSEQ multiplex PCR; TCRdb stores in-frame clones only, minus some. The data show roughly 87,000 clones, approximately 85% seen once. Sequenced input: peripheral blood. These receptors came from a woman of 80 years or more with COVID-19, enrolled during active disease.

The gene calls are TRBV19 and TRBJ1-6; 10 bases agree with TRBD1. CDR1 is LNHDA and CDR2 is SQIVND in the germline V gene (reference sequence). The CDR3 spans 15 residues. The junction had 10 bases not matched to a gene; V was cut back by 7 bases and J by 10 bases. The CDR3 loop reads CASTTGTGVGSPLHF. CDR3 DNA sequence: TGTGCCAGTACCACCGGGACAGGGGTCGGATCACCCCTCCACTTT.

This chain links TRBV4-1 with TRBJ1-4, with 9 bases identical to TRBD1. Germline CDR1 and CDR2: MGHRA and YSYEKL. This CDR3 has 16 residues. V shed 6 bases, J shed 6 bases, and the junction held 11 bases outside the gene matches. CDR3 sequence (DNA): TGCGCCAGCAGACGCCCCGGGACAGGGTCGGATGAAAAACTGTTTTTT. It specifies CASRRPGTGSDEKLFF.

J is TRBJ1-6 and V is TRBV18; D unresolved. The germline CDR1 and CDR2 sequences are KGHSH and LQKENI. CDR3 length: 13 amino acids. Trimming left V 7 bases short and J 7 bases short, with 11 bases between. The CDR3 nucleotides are TGTGCCAGCTTTCCCGGAGGGAATTCACCCCTCCACTTT. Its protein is CASFPGGNSPLHF.

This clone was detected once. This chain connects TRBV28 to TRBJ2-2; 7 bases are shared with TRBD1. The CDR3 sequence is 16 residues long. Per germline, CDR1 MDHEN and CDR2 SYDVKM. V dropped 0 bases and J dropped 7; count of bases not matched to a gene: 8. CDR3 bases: TGTGCCAGCAGTTTATGGACAGGGATTGAAAACGGGGAGCTGTTTTTT. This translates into CASSLWTGIENGELFF.

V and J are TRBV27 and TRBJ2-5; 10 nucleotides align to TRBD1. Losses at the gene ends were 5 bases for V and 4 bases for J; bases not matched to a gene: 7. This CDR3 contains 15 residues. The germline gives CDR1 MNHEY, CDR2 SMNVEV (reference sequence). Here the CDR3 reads CASSADRGWGETQYF. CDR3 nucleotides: TGTGCCAGCAGTGCGGACAGGGGGTGGGGAGAGACCCAGTACTTC.

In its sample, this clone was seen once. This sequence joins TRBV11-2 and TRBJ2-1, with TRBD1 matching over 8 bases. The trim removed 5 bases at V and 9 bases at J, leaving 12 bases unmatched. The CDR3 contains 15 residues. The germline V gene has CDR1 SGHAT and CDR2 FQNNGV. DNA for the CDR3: TGTGCCAGCAGCCGAAACAGGGGGTTACGGGGTGAGCAGTTCTTC. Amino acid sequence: CASSRNRGLRGEQFF.

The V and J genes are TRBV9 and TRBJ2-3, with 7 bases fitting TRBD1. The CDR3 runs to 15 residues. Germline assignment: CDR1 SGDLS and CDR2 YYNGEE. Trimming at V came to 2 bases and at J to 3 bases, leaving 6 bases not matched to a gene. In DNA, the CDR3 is TGTGCCAGCAGCGTTCTAGGGACAGCTACAGATACGCAGTATTTT. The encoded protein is CASSVLGTATDTQYF.

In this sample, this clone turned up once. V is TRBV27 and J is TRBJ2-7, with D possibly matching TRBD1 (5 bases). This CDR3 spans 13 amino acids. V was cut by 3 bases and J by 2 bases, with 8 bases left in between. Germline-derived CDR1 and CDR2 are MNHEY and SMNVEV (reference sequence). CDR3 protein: CASSFQGPYEQYF. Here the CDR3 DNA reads TGTGCCAGCAGTTTTCAGGGCCCCTACGAGCAGTACTTC.

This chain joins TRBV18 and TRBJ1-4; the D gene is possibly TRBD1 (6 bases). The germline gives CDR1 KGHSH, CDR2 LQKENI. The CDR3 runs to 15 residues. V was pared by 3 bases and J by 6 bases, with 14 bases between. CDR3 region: CASSPQGISDEKLFF. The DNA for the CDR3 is TGTGCCAGCTCACCGCAGGGGATCTCTGATGAAAAACTGTTTTTT.

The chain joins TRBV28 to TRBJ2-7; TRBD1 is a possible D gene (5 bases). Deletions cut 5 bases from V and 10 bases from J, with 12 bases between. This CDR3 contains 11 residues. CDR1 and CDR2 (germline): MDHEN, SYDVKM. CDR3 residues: CASSPQGAQYF. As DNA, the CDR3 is TGTGCCAGCAGTCCGCAGGGCGCACAGTACTTC.

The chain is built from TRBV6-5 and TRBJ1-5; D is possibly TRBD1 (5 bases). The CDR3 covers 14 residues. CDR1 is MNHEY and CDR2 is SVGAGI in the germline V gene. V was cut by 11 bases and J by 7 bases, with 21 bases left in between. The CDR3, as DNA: TGTGCCGGTGGCCTCCGGGGGGTGGGGCAGCCCCAGCATTTT. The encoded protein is CAGGLRGVGQPQHF.

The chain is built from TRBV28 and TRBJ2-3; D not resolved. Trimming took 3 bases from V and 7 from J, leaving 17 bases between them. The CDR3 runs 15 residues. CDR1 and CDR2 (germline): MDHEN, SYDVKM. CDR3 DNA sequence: TGTGCCAGCAGTTTCGAACCCCTAAAGCCCAATACGCAGTATTTT. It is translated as CASSFEPLKPNTQYF.

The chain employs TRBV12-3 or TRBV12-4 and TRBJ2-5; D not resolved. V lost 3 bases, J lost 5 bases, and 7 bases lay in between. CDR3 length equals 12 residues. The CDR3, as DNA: TGTGCCAGCAGTTTGCGATGGGAGACCCAGTACTTC. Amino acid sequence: CASSLRWETQYF.

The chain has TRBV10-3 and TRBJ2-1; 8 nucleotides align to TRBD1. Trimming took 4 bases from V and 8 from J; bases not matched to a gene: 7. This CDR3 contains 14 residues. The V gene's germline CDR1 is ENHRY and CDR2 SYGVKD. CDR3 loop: CAISVTGGIDEQFF. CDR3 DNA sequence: TGTGCCATCAGTGTCACAGGGGGTATCGATGAGCAGTTCTTC.

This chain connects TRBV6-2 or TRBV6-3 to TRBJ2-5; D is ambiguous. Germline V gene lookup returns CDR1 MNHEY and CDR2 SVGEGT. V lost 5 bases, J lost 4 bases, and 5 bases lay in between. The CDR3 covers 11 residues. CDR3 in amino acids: CASSAAETQYF. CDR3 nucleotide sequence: TGTGCCAGCAGTGCGGCAGAGACCCAGTACTTC.

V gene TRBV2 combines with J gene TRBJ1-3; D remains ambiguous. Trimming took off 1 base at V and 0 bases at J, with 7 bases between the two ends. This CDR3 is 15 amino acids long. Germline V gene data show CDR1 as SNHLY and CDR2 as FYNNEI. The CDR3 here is CASSEGTASGNTIYF. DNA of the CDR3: TGTGCCAGCAGTGAAGGCACAGCCTCTGGAAACACCATATATTTT.

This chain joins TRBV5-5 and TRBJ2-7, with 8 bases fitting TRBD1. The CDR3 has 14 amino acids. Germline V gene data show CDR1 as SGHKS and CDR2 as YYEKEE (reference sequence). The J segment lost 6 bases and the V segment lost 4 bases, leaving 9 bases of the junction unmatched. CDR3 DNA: TGTGCCAGCAGCCGCTCCGGGACAGGTGCCGAGCAGTACTTC. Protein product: CASSRSGTGAEQYF.

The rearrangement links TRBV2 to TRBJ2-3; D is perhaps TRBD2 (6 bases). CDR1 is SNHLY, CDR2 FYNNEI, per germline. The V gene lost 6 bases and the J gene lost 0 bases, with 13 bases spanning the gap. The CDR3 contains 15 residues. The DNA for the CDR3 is TGTGCCAGCAGCCCTTTGACTAGAAGCACAGATACGCAGTATTTT. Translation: CASSPLTRSTDTQYF.

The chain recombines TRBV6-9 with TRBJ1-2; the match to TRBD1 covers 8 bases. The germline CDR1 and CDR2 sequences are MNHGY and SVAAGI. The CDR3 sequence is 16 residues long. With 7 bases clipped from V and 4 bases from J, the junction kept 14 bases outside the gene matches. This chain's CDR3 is CASTLYQGAGAYGYTF. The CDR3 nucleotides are TGTGCCAGCACCCTATACCAGGGGGCGGGAGCCTATGGCTACACCTTC.

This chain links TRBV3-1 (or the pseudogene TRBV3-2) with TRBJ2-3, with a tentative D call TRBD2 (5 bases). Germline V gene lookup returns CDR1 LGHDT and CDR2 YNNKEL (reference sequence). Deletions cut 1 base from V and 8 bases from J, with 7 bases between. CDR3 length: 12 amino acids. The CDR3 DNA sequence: TGTGCCAGCAGCCAAGGGGAGACTACGCAGTATTTT. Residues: CASSQGETTQYF.

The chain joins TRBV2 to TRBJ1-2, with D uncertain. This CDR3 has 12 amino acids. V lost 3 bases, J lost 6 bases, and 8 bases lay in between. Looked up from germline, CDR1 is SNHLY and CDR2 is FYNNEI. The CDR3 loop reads CASSDYGDGYTF. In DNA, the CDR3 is TGTGCCAGCAGTGATTACGGGGATGGCTACACCTTC.

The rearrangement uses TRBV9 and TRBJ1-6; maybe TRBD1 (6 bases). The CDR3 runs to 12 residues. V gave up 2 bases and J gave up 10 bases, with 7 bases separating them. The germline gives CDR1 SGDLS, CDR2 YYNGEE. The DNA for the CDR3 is TGTGCCAGCAGCGTTGGGGGCTCACCCCTCCACTTT. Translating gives CASSVGGSPLHF.

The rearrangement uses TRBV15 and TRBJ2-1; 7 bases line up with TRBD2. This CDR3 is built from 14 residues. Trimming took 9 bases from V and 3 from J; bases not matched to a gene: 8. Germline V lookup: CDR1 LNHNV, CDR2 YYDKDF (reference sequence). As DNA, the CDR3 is TGTGCCACTGGCCCGGGACTACACTACAATGAGCAGTTCTTC. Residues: CATGPGLHYNEQFF.

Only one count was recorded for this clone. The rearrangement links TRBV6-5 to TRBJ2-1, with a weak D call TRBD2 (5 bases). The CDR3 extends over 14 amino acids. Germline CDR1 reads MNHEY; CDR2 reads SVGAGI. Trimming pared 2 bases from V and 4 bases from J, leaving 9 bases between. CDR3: CASSYAREYNEQFF. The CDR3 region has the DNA TGTGCCAGCAGTTACGCTCGGGAATACAATGAGCAGTTCTTC.

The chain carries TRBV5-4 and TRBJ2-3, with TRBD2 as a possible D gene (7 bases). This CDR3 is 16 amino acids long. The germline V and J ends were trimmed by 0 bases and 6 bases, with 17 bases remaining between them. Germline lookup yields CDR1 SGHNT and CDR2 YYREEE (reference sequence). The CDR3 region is CASSLEGGAGYDTQYF. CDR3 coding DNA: TGTGCCAGCAGCTTGGAGGGGGGGGCTGGATACGATACGCAGTATTTT.

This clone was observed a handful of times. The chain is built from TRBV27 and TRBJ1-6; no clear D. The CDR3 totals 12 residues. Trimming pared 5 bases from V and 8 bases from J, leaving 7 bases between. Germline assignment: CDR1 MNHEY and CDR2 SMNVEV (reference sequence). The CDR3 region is CASSLRHSPLHF. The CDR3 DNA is TGTGCCAGCAGTCTGAGGCATTCACCCCTCCACTTT.

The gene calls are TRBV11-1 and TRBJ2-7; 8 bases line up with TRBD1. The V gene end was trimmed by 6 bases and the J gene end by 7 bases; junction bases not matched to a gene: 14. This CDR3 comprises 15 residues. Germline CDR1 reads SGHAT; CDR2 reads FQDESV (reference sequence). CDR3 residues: CASRPPGGNLREQYF. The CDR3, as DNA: TGTGCCAGCAGACCCCCAGGGGGCAACCTACGTGAGCAGTACTTC.

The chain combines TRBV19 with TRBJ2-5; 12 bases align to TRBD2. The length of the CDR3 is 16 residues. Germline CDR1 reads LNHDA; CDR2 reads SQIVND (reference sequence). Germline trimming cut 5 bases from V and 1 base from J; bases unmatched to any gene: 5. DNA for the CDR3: TGTGCCAGTAGTCTTCGACTAGCGGGAGTCCAAGAGACCCAGTACTTC. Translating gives CASSLRLAGVQETQYF. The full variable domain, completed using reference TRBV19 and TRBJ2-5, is DGGITQSPKYLFRKEGQNVTLSCEQNLNHDAMYWYRQDPGQGLRLIYYSQIVNDFQKGDIAEGYSVSREKKESFPLTVTSAQKNPTAFYLCASSLRLAGVQETQYFGPGTRLLVL.